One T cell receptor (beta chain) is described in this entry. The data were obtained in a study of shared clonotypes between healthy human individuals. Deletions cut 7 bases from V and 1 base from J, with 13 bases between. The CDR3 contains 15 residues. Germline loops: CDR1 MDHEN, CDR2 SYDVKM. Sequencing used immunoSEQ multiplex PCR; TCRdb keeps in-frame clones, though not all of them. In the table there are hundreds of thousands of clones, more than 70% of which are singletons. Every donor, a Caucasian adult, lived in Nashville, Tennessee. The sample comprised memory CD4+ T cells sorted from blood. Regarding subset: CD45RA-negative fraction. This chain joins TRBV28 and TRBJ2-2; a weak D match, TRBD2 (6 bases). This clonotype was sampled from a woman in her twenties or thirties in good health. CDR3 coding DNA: TGTGCCAGCACGAGGCGTAGCGGGAACACCGGGGAGCTGTTTTTT. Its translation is CASTRRSGNTGELFF.